This T cell receptor (beta chain) was observed in a study of Ad26.COV2.S vaccination and SARS-CoV-2 variants. Across the study: Each vaccinee took Ad26.COV2.S intramuscularly, once or twice 56 days apart.

The study's findings and limits: Participants given vaccine showed non-spike TCR breadth similar to that of placebo recipients.

V dropped 3 bases and J dropped 2; count of bases not matched to a gene: 11. Per germline, CDR1 SGHRS and CDR2 YFSETQ. CDR3 length: 16 residues. Clones were read by immunoSEQ multiplex PCR, and TCRdb kept only the in-frame ones, dropping some. The repertoire holds over 400,000 clones, with nearly 90% as singletons. This clone showed up just a few times. Its antigen is not identified. Indicated treatment: some 19 received Ad26.COV2.S at low or high dose, single or two shots; 5 received placebo; per-sample allocation not given. After the first vaccine or placebo injection, samples were drawn on day 63. The vaccine antigen was prefusion-stabilized Wuhan SARS-CoV-2 spike.

The TCR comes from a person between 18 and 60 years old who received the Ad26.COV2.S COVID-19 vaccine or a placebo. Sample: peripheral blood, taken in a trial of Ad26.COV2.S vaccine versus placebo. This chain connects TRBV5-1 to TRBJ2-7; 7 bases line up with TRBD1. For the CDR3, the DNA is TGCGCCAGCAGCTCTCTGACATTTAGGGGGCCCTACGAGCAGTACTTC. It yields the protein CASSSLTFRGPYEQYF.